Listed here is a single T cell receptor (beta chain). The record originates from a study of OX40 agonist ivuxolimab in advanced cancers. The CDR3 runs 15 residues. The germline V gene has CDR1 SGDLS and CDR2 YYNGEE. V shed 1 base, J shed 3 bases, and the junction held 3 bases outside the gene matches. Here immunoSEQ multiplex PCR was the method, and the copy in TCRdb shows in-frame clones only, minus some. The sample yields tens of thousands of clones, over 70% seen once. The chain couples TRBV9 to TRBJ1-1; 10 nucleotides match TRBD1. The TCR was taken from an adult with an advanced solid tumor such as melanoma, head and neck, liver or kidney cancer. Sample: CD4+ or CD8+ T cells sorted from blood, taken in a trial of the OX40 agonist ivuxolimab. CDR3 sequence reads: CASSVTGQGDTEAFF. Written as DNA, the CDR3 is TGTGCCAGCAGCGTAACTGGACAGGGGGACACTGAAGCTTTCTTT.